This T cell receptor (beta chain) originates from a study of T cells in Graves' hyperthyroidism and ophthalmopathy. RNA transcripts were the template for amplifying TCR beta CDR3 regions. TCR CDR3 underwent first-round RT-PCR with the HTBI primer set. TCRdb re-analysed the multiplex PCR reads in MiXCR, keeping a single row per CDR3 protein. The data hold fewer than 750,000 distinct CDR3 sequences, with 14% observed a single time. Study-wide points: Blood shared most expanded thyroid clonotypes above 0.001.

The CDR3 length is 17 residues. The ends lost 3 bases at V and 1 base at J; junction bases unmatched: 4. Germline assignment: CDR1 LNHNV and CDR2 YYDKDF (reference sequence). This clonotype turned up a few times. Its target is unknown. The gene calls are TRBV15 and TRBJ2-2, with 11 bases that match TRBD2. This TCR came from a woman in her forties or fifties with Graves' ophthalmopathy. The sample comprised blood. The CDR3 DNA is TGTGCCACCAGCAGCGGACTAGCGGGCCTGAACACCGGGGAGCTGTTTTTT. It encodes CATSSGLAGLNTGELFF.